Sequencing of this T cell receptor (beta chain) was carried out in a study of CD8 T cells in Susac syndrome. Overall study: Intravenous immunoglobulin alone or corticosteroids were being given to patients with Susac syndrome at blood draw, unless they were therapy-naive.

An input of about 0.45 to 1 ug of RNA was subjected to reverse transcription using random hexamers. Multiplex immunoSEQ PCR targeted 54 Vbeta and 13 Jbeta TCR beta segments. A single record per CDR3 protein comes from TCRdb applying MiXCR to the immunoSEQ multiplex PCR reads. Among just over 150,000 distinct CDR3 sequences listed, 85% to 95% were seen once. The CDR3 has 14 residues. TCR beta sequencing was performed on blood CD8+ and CD4+ T cells. The chain employs TRBV21-1 and TRBJ2-7. TRBV21-1 is recorded as a pseudogene. The sequence came from a human donor with Susac syndrome. Sequences were obtained from CD4+ T cells from PBMCs. The DNA of the CDR3 is TGTGCCAGCATGTACAGTAACCCCTTCTACGAGCAGTACTTC. Protein sequence: CASMYSNPFYEQYF.